Presented here are 6 T cell receptor beta chains from one specimen sequenced in a study of shared T cell receptors in the human thymus. Only in-frame clones appear in the TCRdb table, and some are missing; sequencing was by immunoSEQ multiplex PCR. This table holds about 730,000 clones, 70% to 90% found once. The same specimen was also included in a second study, on human thymus T cells.

Sequenced sample: thymocytes. The receptors here all came from a girl under two years old with a congenital heart defect.

The chain carries TRBV5-4 and TRBJ1-3, with D hard to call. Germline V gene lookup returns CDR1 SGHNT and CDR2 YYREEE (reference sequence). This CDR3 region has 18 residues. V was cut by 0 bases and J by 0 bases, with 16 bases left in between. In DNA form, the CDR3 reads TGTGCCAGCAGCTTGGAGGCAACTTCTAGGCGCTCTGGAAACACCATATATTTT. Encoded protein: CASSLEATSRRSGNTIYF.

The chain links TRBV7-9 to TRBJ1-2, with D uncertain. Germline V lookup: CDR1 SEHNR, CDR2 FQNEAQ (reference sequence). The V end lost 4 bases, the J end lost 2 bases, and 11 bases lay between the germline ends. The CDR3 length is 14 residues. The CDR3 is CASSSASDNYGYTF. In DNA form, the CDR3 reads TGTGCCAGCAGCTCGGCCAGCGACAACTATGGCTACACCTTC.

The chain combines TRBV2 with TRBJ1-3; weak D call: TRBD1 (6 bases). The CDR3 totals 17 residues. V lost 3 bases and J 0 bases, leaving 15 bases between the germline ends. In germline, CDR1 is SNHLY, CDR2 FYNNEI. CDR3 DNA sequence: TGTGCCAGCAGTGAGTCTAAGACAGGACACTCTGGAAACACCATATATTTT. Its protein product is CASSESKTGHSGNTIYF.

The V gene is TRBV28, the J gene TRBJ1-5; D not resolved. The ends were cut back, 2 bases at V and 1 base at J, with 6 bases in the middle. From germline, CDR1 is MDHEN and CDR2 SYDVKM. This CDR3 contains 14 residues. The CDR3 region is CASSLRVSNQPQHF. CDR3 sequence (DNA): TGTGCCAGCAGTTTACGGGTAAGCAATCAGCCCCAGCATTTT.

This clone came up a few times. The rearrangement uses TRBV6-5 and TRBJ1-2; possibly TRBD1 for D (5 bases). The V gene's germline CDR1 is MNHEY and CDR2 SVGAGI. V gave up 6 bases and J gave up 6 bases, with 8 bases separating them. The CDR3 extends over 11 amino acids. This chain's CDR3 is CASSQGHGYTF. CDR3 DNA sequence: TGTGCCAGCAGCCAGGGTCATGGCTACACCTTC.

This clone showed up just a few times. The chain couples TRBV11-2 to TRBJ1-1; D perhaps matches TRBD1 (5 bases). Germline V CDR1 and CDR2: SGHAT, FQNNGV. The CDR3 is 15 amino acids. With 1 base removed from V and 1 base from J, the gap between germline ends came to 10 bases. This CDR3 is CASSLGQGKNTEAFF. Here the CDR3 DNA reads TGTGCCAGCAGCTTAGGGCAGGGCAAGAACACTGAAGCTTTCTTT.